The text below deals with one T cell receptor (beta chain). No antigen is known for it. Per-base qualities were not stored, and no clone one base away is much larger. The library was obtained by the immunoSEQ multiplex PCR assay. The clones in this table, taken by TCRdb from immuneACCESS, are in-frame only. Not every clone is retained; where verified, under half of the shortfall comes from an unresolved V gene, and the cause of the rest is unknown. Here the sample has about 110,000 clones; 90% occur a single time. Roughly 4.4% of the sample goes to the ten largest clones. The sample comes from a study of control samples from healthy donors and cancer patients (dated by TCRdb to 2020 to 2022). The junction shows trimming of 2 bases on V and 10 bases on J, plus 17 bases between the germline ends. The CDR3 runs 14 amino acids, cysteine and phenylalanine included. Of all the DNA, just the CDR3 is kept, 42 bases in frame from base 1. CDR1 and CDR2, per the germline V gene (reference sequence), are GTSNPN and SVGIG.

The specimen sequenced was blood. The clonotype comes from a human donor in good health. The donor label of this sample is uncertain. Recombination joined TRBV30 with TRBJ1-4, with TRBD1 as a weak D call on 6 bases. CDR3 sequence: CAWSRRQAMLKLFF. The sequenced DNA is TGTGCCTGGAGTCGCCGACAGGCCATGTTAAAACTGTTTTTT. With the rest looked up from the reference TRBV30 and TRBJ1-4 genes rather than sequenced, the full variable domain is SQTIHQWPATLVQPVGSPLSLECTVEGTSNPNLYWYRQAAGRGLQLLFYSVGIGQISSEVPQNLSASRPQDRQFILSSKKLLLSDSGFYLCAWSRRQAMLKLFFGSGTQLSVL.